Here is one TCR beta chain with its context. What it recognizes is unknown. TCRdb reprocessed the 5' RACE reads via MiXCR and lists one record per CDR3 protein. The table lists about 320,000 distinct CDR3 sequences, 13% to 15% of them singletons. The sample is drawn from a study of T-cell memory formation after mild COVID-19. Study-level background: TCR clustering was largely donor specific.

Germline V lookup: CDR1 MGHRA, CDR2 YSYEKL. V gave up 5 bases and J gave up 8 bases; unmatched junction bases: 9. The CDR3 length is 14 residues. Whole-study findings and limits: Researchers report contracting CD4+ clones mostly in CM and EM, with CD8+ clones in EMRA.

This receptor was taken from a man aged 18 to 30 who had mild COVID-19 (a few samples of this study predate the infection). Cell type and time point are not known. The J gene is TRBJ2-1, the V gene TRBV4-1; 7 bases align to TRBD2. Source material: PBMCs or a T cell subset sorted from them (not recorded which). CDR3 protein: CASSSWTRRDEQFF. DNA for the CDR3: TGCGCCAGCAGCTCTTGGACTAGAAGGGATGAGCAGTTCTTC.